Listed below are T cell receptor beta chains from one sample, sequenced in a study of T-cell reconstitution after alpha-beta-depleted transplantation in children. One entry per CDR3 protein, called by TCRdb with MiXCR from the PCR reads. Among hundreds of thousands of distinct CDR3 sequences listed, roughly 14% were seen once. Sample: PBMCs, taken before TCRalphabeta/CD19-depleted stem cell transplant. Every receptor here comes from a girl under 10 years old with congenital amegakaryocytic thrombocytopenia, due to receive a stem cell transplant. CDR3s include the opening cysteine and the closing phenylalanine or tryptophan. A D gene is named only where the DNA matches it firmly. Clone size is shown for a subset of rows, as once, few, many or a class of expanded clone.

J,D,size,V,DNA,CDR3
TRBJ2-5,-,once,TRBV28,TGTGCCAGCAGTCCCCGCGGGGCAGCAGAGACCCAGTACTTC,CASSPRGAAETQYF
TRBJ2-1,TRBD2,-,TRBV19,TGTGCCAGTAGGGGGGGACTAGCGGTACTCTCCTACAATGAGCAGTTCTTC,CASRGGLAVLSYNEQFF
TRBJ2-7,-,-,TRBV21-1,TGTGCCAGCAGCATTAGACCCCCGACTAGCGGCAACTACGAGCAGTACTTC,CASSIRPPTSGNYEQYF
TRBJ2-2,TRBD2,few,TRBV29-1,TGCAGCGTTGGGGCTGGTCTAGCGGGAGGGGTCACCGGGGAGCTGTTTTTT,CSVGAGLAGGVTGELFF
TRBJ2-7,-,many,TRBV20-1,TGCAGTGCGCGAGCCCTCTCCTACGAGCAGTACTTC,CSARALSYEQYF
TRBJ2-5,-,many,TRBV20-1,TGCAGTGCTAGAGGTCCCACAGGGTTTGGGACCCAGTACTTC,CSARGPTGFGTQYF
TRBJ2-2,-,-,TRBV30,TGTGCCTGGAGAGTCGACAGTTCCACCGGGGAGCTGTTTTTT,CAWRVDSSTGELFF
TRBJ2-6,-,-,TRBV20-1,TGCAGTGCTAGGCGCCTGAGAATGGGTGGGGCCAACGTCCTGACTTTC,CSARRLRMGGANVLTF
TRBJ2-5,-,-,TRBV7-9,TGTGCCAGCAGCTTAGCGTTGGAGGCAGGGGGGCAAGAGACCCAGTACTTC,CASSLALEAGGQETQYF
TRBJ2-3,TRBD1,-,TRBV6-2/TRBV6-3,TGTGCCAGCCACTTCGGGGACAGCTCAGATACGCAGTATTTT,CASHFGDSSDTQYF
TRBJ2-1,-,few,TRBV6-5,TGTGCCAGCAGTTACTTACGGTCGATGGCTCGGGATTCCTACAATGAGCAGTTCTTC,CASSYLRSMARDSYNEQFF
TRBJ2-3,-,-,TRBV7-3,TGTGCCAGCAGCTTATCGGCCCTCGGGGGCGCAGATACGCAGTATTTT,CASSLSALGGADTQYF
TRBJ2-2,TRBD2,few,TRBV5-5,TGTGCCAGCAGCTTGGCCCCAAGGGGAGGGCCCGGGGAGCTGTTTTTT,CASSLAPRGGPGELFF
TRBJ1-5,TRBD1,many,TRBV12-3/TRBV12-4,TGTGCCAGCAGAGCGGACAGGGATAGCAATCAGCCCCAGCATTTT,CASRADRDSNQPQHF
TRBJ1-1,-,-,TRBV5-1,TGCGCCAGCAGCTTGATCGGCAACACCGGGGCTGAAGCTTTCTTT,CASSLIGNTGAEAFF
TRBJ2-5,TRBD2,few,TRBV20-1,TGCAGTGCTGGGAGCGGGAGCTTCCGAGAGACCCAGTACTTC,CSAGSGSFRETQYF
TRBJ1-6,TRBD1,many,TRBV11-1,TGTGCCAGCAGCTTAGCTGGACAGGGGGCAGTTTTCTATAATTCACCCCTCCACTTT,CASSLAGQGAVFYNSPLHF
TRBJ2-3,TRBD2,few,TRBV18,TGTGCCAGCTCACCCGACACTAGCGGAACAGATACGCAGTATTTT,CASSPDTSGTDTQYF
TRBJ2-2,-,many,TRBV19,TGTGCCACCATACCCCCGGACGCCCCCACCGGGGAGCTGTTTTTT,CATIPPDAPTGELFF
TRBJ2-1,TRBD1,few,TRBV18,TGTGCCAGCTCCCAAGCCGGGACAGCCCTCCATGAGCAGTTCTTC,CASSQAGTALHEQFF
TRBJ1-2,-,many,TRBV5-1,TGCGCCAGCAAAGAGAGCTATGGCTACACCTTC,CASKESYGYTF
TRBJ2-1,TRBD2,-,TRBV18,TGTGCCAGCTCACCGGCGAGGGAGGGCCGGAATGAGCAGTTCTTC,CASSPAREGRNEQFF
TRBJ2-1,TRBD2,few,TRBV27,TGTGCCAGCAGTTCCTCACTAGCGGGAGTTAATGAGCAGTTCTTC,CASSSSLAGVNEQFF
TRBJ2-2,-,-,TRBV12-3/TRBV12-4,TGTGCCAGCAGACGAACCCTAGCCCGCACCGGGGAGCTGTTTTTT,CASRRTLARTGELFF
TRBJ2-2,-,-,TRBV20-1,TGCAGTGCTAGTCGCGGAGATCCGGGACGAGGCACCGGGGAGCTGTTTTTT,CSASRGDPGRGTGELFF
TRBJ1-2,-,many,TRBV20-1,TGCAGTGCACCCGGACAGACTAACTATGGCTACACCTTC,CSAPGQTNYGYTF
TRBJ2-7,TRBD2,-,TRBV12-3/TRBV12-4,TGTGCCAGCAGTTTACTAGCGGGAGAGTTAGAGCAGTACTTC,CASSLLAGELEQYF
TRBJ2-7,-,few,TRBV28,TGTGCCAGCAGCCACACGCGATACGAGCAGTACTTC,CASSHTRYEQYF
TRBJ2-1,TRBD2,-,TRBV5-1,TGCGCCAGCAGCTTGGGGGGACTAGCGGGAGTCCTGAGCTCCTACAATGAGCAGTTCTTC,CASSLGGLAGVLSSYNEQFF
TRBJ2-7,-,many,TRBV15,TGTGCCACCAGCAGAGATTTTAGCTACGAGCAGTACTTC,CATSRDFSYEQYF
TRBJ2-1,-,few,TRBV20-1,TGCAGTGCTAGAGATCTAGTCAGGGGCCATTACAATGAGCAGTTCTTC,CSARDLVRGHYNEQFF
TRBJ2-1,-,many,TRBV29-1,TGCAGCGTTTCCGCCCTAGCTGGTTACAATGAGCAGTTCTTC,CSVSALAGYNEQFF
TRBJ2-3,-,many,TRBV20-1,TGCAGTGCTAGAACCTCTTCCCATCAAGGGGGAGATACGCAGTATTTT,CSARTSSHQGGDTQYF
TRBJ2-3,-,many,TRBV5-1,TGCGCCAGCAGAGCGGACGTTAGCACAGATACGCAGTATTTT,CASRADVSTDTQYF
TRBJ1-5,TRBD1,-,TRBV20-1,TGCAGTGCTAGAAATCCACAGGGGAGCAATCAGCCCCAGCATTTT,CSARNPQGSNQPQHF
TRBJ2-1,-,few,TRBV4-1,TGCGCCAGCAGCCACCCCTCGGGAGACAATGAGCAGTTCTTC,CASSHPSGDNEQFF
TRBJ2-1,TRBD2,-,TRBV7-6,TGTGCCAGCAGCTTAGCGCCCAGCGGGAGTTTATACAATGAGCAGTTCTTC,CASSLAPSGSLYNEQFF
TRBJ2-2,-,many,TRBV6-6,TGTGCCAGCAGTGATCTGCCAACCGGGGAGCTGTTTTTT,CASSDLPTGELFF
TRBJ2-2,TRBD1,few,TRBV5-4,TGTGCCAGCAGCTTGACAGGGGTTGGGACCGGGGAGCTGTTTTTT,CASSLTGVGTGELFF
TRBJ1-2,-,many,TRBV12-3/TRBV12-4,TGTGCCAGCAGCGTTTGGGGGGGTAACTATGGCTACACCTTC,CASSVWGGNYGYTF
TRBJ2-7,-,few,TRBV19,TGTGCCAGTAGTATAGCCGGACCGACCTACGAGCAGTACTTC,CASSIAGPTYEQYF
TRBJ2-1,TRBD2,many,TRBV7-2,TGTGCCAGCAGCCTTCTAGGAGCGGGAGGGCGCAATGAGCAGTTCTTC,CASSLLGAGGRNEQFF
TRBJ2-7,TRBD1,many,TRBV12-3/TRBV12-4,TGTGCCAGCAGTGCCGGACAGGGCCTTTCGTCGGACTTC,CASSAGQGLSSDF
TRBJ2-7,TRBD2,-,TRBV10-3,TGTGCCACCTTCGGGGAGGGCAGGGCCTACGAGCAGTACTTC,CATFGEGRAYEQYF
TRBJ2-7,TRBD2,few,TRBV5-1,TGCGCCAGCAGCTTTAGCGGGGGGCTCTACGAGCAGTACTTC,CASSFSGGLYEQYF
TRBJ2-7,-,few,TRBV6-2/TRBV6-3,TGTGCCAGCAGTTACCAGATAGTTGGCTACGAGCAGTACTTC,CASSYQIVGYEQYF
TRBJ2-2,-,-,TRBV5-1,TGCGCCAGCAGCTTGATGGGCGGCGGGGAGCTGTTTTTT,CASSLMGGGELFF